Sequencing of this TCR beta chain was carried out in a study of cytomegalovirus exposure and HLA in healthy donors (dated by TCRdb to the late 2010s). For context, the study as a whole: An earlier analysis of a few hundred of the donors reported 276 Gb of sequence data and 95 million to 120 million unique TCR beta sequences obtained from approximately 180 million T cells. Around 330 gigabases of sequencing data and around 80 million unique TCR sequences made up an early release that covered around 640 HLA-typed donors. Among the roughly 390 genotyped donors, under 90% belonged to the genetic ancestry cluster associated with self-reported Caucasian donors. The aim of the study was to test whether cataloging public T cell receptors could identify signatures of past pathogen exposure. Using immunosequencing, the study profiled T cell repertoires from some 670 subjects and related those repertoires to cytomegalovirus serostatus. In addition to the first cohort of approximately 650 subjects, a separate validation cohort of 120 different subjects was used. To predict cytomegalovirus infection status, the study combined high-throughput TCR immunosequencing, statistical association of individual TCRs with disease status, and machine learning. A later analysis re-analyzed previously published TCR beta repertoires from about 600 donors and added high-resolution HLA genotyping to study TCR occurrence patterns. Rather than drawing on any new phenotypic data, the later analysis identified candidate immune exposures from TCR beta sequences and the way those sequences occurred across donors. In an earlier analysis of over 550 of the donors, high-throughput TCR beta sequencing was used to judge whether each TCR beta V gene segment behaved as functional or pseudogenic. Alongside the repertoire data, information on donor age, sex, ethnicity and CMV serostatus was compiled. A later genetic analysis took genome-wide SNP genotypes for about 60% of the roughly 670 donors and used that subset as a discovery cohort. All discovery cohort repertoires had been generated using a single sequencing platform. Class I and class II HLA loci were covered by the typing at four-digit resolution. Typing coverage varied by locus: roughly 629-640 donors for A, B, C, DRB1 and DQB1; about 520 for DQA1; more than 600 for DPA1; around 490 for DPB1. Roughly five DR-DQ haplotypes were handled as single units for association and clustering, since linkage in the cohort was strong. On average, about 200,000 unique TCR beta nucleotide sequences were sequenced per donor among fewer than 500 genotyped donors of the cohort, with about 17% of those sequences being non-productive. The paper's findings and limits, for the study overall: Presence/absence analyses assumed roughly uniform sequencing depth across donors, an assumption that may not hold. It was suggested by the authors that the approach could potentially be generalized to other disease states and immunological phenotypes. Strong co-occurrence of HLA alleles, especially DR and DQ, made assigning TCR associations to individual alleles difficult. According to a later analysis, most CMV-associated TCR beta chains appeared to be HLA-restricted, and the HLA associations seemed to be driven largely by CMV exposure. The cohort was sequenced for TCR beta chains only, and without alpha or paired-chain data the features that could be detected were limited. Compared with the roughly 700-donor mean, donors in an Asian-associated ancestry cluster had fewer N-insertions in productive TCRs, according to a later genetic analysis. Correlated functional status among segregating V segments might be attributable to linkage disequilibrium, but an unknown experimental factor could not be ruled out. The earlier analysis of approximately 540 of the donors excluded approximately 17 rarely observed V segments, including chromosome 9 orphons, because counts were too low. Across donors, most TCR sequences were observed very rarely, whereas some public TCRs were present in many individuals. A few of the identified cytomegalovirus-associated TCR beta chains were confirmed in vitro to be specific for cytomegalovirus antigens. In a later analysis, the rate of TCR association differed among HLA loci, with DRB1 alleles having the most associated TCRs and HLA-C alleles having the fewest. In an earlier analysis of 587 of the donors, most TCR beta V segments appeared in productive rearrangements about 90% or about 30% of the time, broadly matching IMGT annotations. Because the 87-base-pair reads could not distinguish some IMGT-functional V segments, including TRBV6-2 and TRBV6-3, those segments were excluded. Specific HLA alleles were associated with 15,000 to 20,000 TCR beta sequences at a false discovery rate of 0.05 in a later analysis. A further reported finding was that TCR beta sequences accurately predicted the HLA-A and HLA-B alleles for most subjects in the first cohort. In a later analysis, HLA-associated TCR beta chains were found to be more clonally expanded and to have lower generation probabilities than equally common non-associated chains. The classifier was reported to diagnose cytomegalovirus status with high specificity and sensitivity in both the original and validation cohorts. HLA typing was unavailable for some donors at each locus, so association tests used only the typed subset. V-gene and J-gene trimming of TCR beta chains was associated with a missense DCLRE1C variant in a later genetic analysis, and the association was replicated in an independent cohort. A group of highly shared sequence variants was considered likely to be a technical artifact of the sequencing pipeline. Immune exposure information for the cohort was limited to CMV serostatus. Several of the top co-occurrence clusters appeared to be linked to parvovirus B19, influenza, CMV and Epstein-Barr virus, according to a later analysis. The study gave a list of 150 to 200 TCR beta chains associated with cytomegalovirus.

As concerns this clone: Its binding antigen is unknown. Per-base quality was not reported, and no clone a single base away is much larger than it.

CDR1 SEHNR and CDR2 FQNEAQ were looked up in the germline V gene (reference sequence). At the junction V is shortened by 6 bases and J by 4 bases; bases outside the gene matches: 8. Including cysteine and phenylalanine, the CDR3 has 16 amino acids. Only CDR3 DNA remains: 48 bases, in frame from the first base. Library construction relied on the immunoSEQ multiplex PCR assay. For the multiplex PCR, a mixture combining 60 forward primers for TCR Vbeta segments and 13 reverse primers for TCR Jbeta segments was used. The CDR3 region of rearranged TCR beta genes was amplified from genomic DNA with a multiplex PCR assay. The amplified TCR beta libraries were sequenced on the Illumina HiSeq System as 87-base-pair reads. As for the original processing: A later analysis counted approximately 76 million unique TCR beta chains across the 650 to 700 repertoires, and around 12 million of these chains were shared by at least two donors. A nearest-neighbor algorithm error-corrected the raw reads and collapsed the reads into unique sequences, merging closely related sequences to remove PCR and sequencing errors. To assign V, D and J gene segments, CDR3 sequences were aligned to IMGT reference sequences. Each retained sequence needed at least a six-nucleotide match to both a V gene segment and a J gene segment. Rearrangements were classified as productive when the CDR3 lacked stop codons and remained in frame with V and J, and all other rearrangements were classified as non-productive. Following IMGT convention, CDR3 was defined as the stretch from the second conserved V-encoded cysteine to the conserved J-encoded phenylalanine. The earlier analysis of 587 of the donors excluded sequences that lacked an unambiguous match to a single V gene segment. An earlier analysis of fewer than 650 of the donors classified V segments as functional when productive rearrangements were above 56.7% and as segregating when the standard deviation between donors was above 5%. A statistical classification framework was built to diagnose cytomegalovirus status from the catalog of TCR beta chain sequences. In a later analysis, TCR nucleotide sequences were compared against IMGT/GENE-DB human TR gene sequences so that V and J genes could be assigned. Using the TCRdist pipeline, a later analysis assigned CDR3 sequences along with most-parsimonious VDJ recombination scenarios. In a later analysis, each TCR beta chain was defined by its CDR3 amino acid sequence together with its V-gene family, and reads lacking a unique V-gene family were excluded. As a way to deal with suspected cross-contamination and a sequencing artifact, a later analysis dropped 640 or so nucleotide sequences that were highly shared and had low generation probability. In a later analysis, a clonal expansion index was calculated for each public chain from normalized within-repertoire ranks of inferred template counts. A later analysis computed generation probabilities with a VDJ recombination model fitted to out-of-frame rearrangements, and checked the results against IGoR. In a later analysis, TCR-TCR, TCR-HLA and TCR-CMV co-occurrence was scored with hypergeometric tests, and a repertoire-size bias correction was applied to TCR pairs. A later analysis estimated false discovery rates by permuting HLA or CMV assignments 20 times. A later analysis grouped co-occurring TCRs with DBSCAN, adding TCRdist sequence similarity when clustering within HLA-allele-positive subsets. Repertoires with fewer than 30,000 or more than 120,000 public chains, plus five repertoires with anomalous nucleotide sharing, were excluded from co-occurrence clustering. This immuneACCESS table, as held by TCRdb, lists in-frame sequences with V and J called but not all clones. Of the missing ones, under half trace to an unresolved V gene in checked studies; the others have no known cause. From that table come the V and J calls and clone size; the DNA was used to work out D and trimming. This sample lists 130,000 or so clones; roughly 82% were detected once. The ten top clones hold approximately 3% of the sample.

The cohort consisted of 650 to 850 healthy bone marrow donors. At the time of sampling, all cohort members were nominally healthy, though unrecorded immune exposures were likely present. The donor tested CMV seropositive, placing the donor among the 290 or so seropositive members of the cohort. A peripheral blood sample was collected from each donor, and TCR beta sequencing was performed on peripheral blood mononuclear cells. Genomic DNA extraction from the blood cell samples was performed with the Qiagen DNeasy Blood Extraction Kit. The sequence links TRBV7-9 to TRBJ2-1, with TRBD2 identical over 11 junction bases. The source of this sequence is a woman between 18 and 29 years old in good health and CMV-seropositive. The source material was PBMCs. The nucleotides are TGTGCCAGCAGAGGCGACGGGACTAGCGGATACAATGAGCAGTTCTTC. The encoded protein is CASRGDGTSGYNEQFF.